This record looks at one T cell receptor beta chain sequence and its context. With V trimmed by 3 bases and J by 3 bases, 2 bases remained unmatched. This CDR3 is 14 amino acids long. Looked up from germline, CDR1 is MNHEY and CDR2 is SMNVEV (reference sequence). The method was immunoSEQ multiplex PCR; TCRdb's version includes in-frame clones alone and lacks a portion of them. The sample has approximately 150,000 clones, roughly 90% seen once. This entry comes from a study of T cell responses to AZD1222 COVID-19 vaccine. Sample: peripheral blood, taken 28 days after the second AZD1222 dose. The sequence was obtained from an adult who received the AZD1222 COVID-19 vaccine. This chain uses TRBV27 with TRBJ1-5, with TRBD1 identical over 7 bases. The CDR3 loop reads CASSLGQNNQPQHF. As DNA, the CDR3 is TGTGCCAGCAGTTTGGGACAGAACAATCAGCCCCAGCATTTT.